This note documents a single TCR beta chain sequence. Antigen: not known. The data were obtained in a study of beta chain features in type 1 diabetes. General study findings and limits: For Type 1 diabetes patients, all four CD4+ subsets carried TCRB CDR3s that were moderately but significantly shorter.

Reverse transcribing all isolated RNA meant expressed TCRB transcripts were sequenced. Only in-frame clones appear in the TCRdb table, and some are missing; sequencing was by immunoSEQ multiplex PCR. The sample records about 640,000 clones, about an eighth being singletons. Germline trimming cut 7 bases from V and 7 bases from J; bases unmatched to any gene: 9. The CDR3 loop spans 14 amino acids. Germline V gene sequence: CDR1 SNHLY, CDR2 FYNNEI. This sequence originates from a man aged 25 to 40 with type 1 diabetes. Sequenced sample: naive CD4+ T cells from blood. The chain combines TRBV2 with TRBJ2-1; TRBD2 matches 8 bases. This CDR3 reads CASKWASGPNEQFF. The CDR3 DNA is TGTGCCAGCAAGTGGGCTAGCGGGCCGAATGAGCAGTTCTTC.